The 5 T cell receptor beta chains in this list originate from one sample, sequenced in a study of early T cells in non-severe SARS-CoV-2 infection. TCRdb fed the 5' RACE reads into MiXCR, producing one record per CDR3 protein. The repertoire holds 100,000 to 120,000 distinct CDR3 sequences, with over 10% as singletons. The source was whole blood, collected at baseline. These receptors all stem from an adult who was a healthcare worker with PCR-confirmed SARS-CoV-2 infection or an uninfected control (not recorded which).

This clonotype was seen repeatedly, ten times or more. The chain employs TRBV3-1 and TRBJ1-2, with a weak D call TRBD1 (5 bases). Germline CDR1 reads LGHDT; CDR2 reads YNNKEL (reference sequence). The V end was cut by 4 bases, the J end by 1 base, with 13 bases between. The CDR3 length is 15 residues. Here the CDR3 reads CASSPLGRNNYGYTF. As DNA, the CDR3 is TGTGCCAGCAGCCCGTTGGGACGGAATAACTATGGCTACACCTTC.

This clonotype was detected many times. The rearrangement uses TRBV2 and TRBJ2-1, with 8 positions matching TRBD2. Trimming cost V 6 bases and J 5 bases; bases outside gene matches: 9. The CDR3 length is 15 residues. CDR1 is SNHLY and CDR2 is FYNNEI in the germline V gene. CDR3 nucleotides: TGTGCCAGCAGCAGCCCGGGACTAGACCACAATGAGCAGTTCTTC. Translation gives CASSSPGLDHNEQFF.

The chain is built from TRBV20-1 and TRBJ2-3; tentatively, D is TRBD1 or TRBD2 (5 bases each). CDR1 and CDR2 (germline): DFQATT, SNEGSKA (reference sequence). This CDR3 has 18 amino acids. V gave up 0 bases and J gave up 1 base, with 20 bases separating them. CDR3 residues: CSARDLGLADLGTDTQYF. The DNA of the CDR3 is TGCAGTGCTAGAGATTTGGGGCTAGCAGACCTAGGCACAGATACGCAGTATTTT.

This clonotype was detected ten times or more. This chain uses TRBV10-3 with TRBJ2-7; TRBD1 agrees at 7 bases. CDR1 is ENHRY and CDR2 is SYGVKD in the germline V gene. The CDR3 contains 14 residues. J lost 4 bases, V lost 0 bases, and 3 bases had no gene match. The CDR3 spells CAISESGTAYEQYF. The CDR3 bases are TGTGCCATCAGTGAGTCCGGGACAGCGTACGAGCAGTACTTC.

The rearrangement joins TRBV5-1 to TRBJ1-1; D might be TRBD1 (5 bases). Germline V CDR1 and CDR2: SGHRS, YFSETQ. V was trimmed by 2 bases and J by 5 bases, leaving 13 bases between them. The CDR3 runs 14 residues. The CDR3 reads CASSLLQGLTEAFF. CDR3 bases: TGCGCCAGCAGCTTACTTCAGGGTTTAACTGAAGCTTTCTTT.